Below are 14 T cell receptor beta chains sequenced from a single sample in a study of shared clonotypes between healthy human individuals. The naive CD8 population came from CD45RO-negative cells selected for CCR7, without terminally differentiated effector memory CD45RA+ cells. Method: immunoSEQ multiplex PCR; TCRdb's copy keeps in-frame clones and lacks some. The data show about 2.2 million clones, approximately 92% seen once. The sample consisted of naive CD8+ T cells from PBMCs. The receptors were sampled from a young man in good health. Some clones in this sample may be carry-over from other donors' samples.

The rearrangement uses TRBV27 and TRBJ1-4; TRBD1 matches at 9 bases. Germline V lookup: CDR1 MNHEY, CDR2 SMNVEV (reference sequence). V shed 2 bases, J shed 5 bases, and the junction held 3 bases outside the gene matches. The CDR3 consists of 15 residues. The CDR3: CASSLLGTGNEKLFF. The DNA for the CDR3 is TGTGCCAGCAGTTTACTGGGGACAGGGAATGAAAAACTGTTTTTT.

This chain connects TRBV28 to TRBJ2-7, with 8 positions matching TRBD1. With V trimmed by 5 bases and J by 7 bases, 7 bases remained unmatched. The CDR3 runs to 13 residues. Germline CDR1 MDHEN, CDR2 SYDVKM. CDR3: CASSPRTGREQYF. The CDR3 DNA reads TGTGCCAGCAGTCCGCGGACAGGGAGAGAGCAGTACTTC.

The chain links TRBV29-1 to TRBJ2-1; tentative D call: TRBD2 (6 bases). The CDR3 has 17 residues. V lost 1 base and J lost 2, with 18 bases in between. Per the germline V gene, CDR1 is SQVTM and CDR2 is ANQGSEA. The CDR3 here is CSVEGAGSGDPYNEQFF. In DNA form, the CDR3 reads TGCAGCGTTGAAGGAGCAGGGTCGGGGGATCCCTACAATGAGCAGTTCTTC.

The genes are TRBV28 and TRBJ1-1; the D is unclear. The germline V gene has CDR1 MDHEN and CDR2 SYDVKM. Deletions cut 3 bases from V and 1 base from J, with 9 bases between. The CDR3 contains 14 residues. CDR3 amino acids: CASSLHLQNTEAFF. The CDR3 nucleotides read TGTGCCAGCAGTTTGCACTTACAGAACACTGAAGCTTTCTTT.

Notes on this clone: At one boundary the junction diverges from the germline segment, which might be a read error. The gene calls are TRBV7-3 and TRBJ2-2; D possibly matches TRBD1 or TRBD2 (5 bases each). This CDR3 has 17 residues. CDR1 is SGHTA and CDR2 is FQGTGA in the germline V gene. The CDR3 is CASSLTSGRQNTGELFF. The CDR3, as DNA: TGCGCCAGCAGCTTAACGTCGGGACGACAAAACACCGGGGAGCTGTTTTTT.

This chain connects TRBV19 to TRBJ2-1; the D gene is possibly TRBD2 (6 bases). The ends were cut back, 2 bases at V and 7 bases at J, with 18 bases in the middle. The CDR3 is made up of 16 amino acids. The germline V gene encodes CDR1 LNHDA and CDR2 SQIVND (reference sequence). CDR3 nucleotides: TGTGCCAGTAGTATATCGGGGAGGAGGGGTTCGAATGAGCAGTTCTTC. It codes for CASSISGRRGSNEQFF.

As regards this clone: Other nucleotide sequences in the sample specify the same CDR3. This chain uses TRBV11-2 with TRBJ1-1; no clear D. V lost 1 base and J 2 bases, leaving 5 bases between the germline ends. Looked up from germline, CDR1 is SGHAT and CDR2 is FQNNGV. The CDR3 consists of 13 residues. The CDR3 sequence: CASSLGSNTEAFF. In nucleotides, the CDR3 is TGTGCCAGCAGCTTAGGCAGTAACACTGAAGCTTTCTTT.

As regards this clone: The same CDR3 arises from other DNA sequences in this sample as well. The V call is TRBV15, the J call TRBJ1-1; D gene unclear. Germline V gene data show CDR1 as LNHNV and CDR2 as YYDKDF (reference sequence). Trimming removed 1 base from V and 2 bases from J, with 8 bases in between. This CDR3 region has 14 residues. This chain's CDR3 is CATSRGRSNTEAFF. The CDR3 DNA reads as TGTGCCACCAGCAGAGGGAGGTCAAACACTGAAGCTTTCTTT.

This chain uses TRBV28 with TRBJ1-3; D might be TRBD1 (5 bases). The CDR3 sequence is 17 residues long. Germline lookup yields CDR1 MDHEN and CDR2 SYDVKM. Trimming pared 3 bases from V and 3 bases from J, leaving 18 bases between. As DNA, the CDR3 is TGTGCCAGCAGTTTTTTACGTCGGGGGGTTGGTGGAAACACCATATATTTT. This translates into CASSFLRRGVGGNTIYF.

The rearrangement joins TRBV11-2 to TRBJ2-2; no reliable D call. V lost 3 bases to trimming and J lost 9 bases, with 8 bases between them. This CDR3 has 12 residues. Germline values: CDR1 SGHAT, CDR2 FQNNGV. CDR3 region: CASSFDSRELFF. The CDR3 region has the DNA TGTGCCAGCAGCTTCGATAGTCGGGAGCTGTTTTTT.

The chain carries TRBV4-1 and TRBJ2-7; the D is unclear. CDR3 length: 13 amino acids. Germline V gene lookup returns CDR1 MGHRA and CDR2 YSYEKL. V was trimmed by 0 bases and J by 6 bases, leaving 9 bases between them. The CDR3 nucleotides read TGCGCCAGCAGCCAAGATCGGTGGCGCGAGCAGTACTTC. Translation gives CASSQDRWREQYF.

CDR3 DNA sequence: TGTGCCATCAGTGGGACAGGCACTGAAGCTTTCTTT. This encodes CAISGTGTEAFF. The rearrangement uses TRBV10-3 and TRBJ1-1; 7 bases align to TRBD1. CDR1 is ENHRY and CDR2 is SYGVKD in the germline V gene. The CDR3 consists of 12 residues. V shed 4 bases, J shed 4 bases, and the junction held 0 bases outside the gene matches.

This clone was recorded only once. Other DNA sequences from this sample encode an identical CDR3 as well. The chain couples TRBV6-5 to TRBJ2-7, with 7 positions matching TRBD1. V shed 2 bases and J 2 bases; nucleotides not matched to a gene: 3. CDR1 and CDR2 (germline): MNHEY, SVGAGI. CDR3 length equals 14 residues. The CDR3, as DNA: TGTGCCAGCAGTTACGAGGGGACAGCCTACGAGCAGTACTTC. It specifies CASSYEGTAYEQYF.

The CDR3 nucleotides are TGTGCCAGCAGGCGGACAGCTATACTAGTGAACACTGAAGCTTTCTTT. Translation: CASRRTAILVNTEAFF. The chain combines TRBV27 with TRBJ1-1, with TRBD1 as a possible D gene (6 bases). The CDR3 loop spans 16 amino acids. The germline gives CDR1 MNHEY, CDR2 SMNVEV (reference sequence). V was cut by 6 bases and J by 0 bases, with 17 bases left in between.